This TCR beta chain is drawn from a study of CD8 T cells in ankylosing spondylitis. General study findings and limits: The authors reported significant enrichment of disease-linked clones in matched ankylosing spondylitis synovial fluid.

Quantitative 5'-RACE with molecular barcodes generated TCR beta libraries. MiXCR, run by TCRdb on the 5' RACE reads, gives a single entry per CDR3 protein. The sample has 250,000 or so distinct CDR3 sequences, about 24% seen once. Germline-derived CDR1 and CDR2 are SNHLY and FYNNEI. This CDR3 has 12 amino acids. Remarks on this clonotype: What it recognizes is unknown. Sequence at one end of the junction differs from germline and may be a read error.

The clonotype was recovered from a male donor with ankylosing spondylitis or in good health (not recorded which). Sequenced material: blood, either unsorted or a sorted T cell fraction (not recorded which). The rearrangement uses TRBV2 and TRBJ1-1; no firm D call. CDR3 loop: CASSEAGEGSRF. The CDR3 DNA reads as TGTGCCAGCAGTGAAGCAGGTGAAGGGTCAAGGTTT.